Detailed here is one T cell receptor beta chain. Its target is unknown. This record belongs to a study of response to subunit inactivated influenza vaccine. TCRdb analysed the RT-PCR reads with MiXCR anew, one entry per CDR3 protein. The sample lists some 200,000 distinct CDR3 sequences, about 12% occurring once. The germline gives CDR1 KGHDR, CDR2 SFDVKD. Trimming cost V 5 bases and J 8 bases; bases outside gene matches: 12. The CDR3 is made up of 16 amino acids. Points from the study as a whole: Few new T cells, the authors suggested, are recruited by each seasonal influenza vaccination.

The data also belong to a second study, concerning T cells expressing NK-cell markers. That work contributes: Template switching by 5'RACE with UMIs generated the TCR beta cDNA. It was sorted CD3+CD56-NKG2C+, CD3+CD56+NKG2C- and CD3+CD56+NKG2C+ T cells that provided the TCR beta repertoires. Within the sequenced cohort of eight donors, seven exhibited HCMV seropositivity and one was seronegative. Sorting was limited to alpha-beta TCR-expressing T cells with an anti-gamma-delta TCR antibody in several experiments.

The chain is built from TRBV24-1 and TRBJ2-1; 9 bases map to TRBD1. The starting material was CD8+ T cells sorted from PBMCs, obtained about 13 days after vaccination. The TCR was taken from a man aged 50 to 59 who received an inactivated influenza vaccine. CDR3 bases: TGTGCCACCAGTGCCGCGCCGGGACAGGGTTACTATGAGCAGTTCTTC. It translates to CATSAAPGQGYYEQFF.